This T cell receptor beta chain was captured by sequencing in a study of CD8+CD57+ T cells in acquired aplastic anemia. The germline V and J ends were trimmed by 2 bases and 6 bases, with 10 bases remaining between them. The CDR3 has 14 residues. Looked up from germline, CDR1 is SGHTA and CDR2 is FQGNSA. Investigators profiled TCR beta VDJ and CDR3 from genomic DNA template. TCRdb recomputed calls from the reads with MiXCR, one row per CDR3 protein. The sample has some 200,000 distinct CDR3 sequences; under 65% are singletons. The V and J genes are TRBV7-2 and TRBJ2-2, with a tentative D call TRBD1 (7 bases). The sequence was collected from a human donor in good health. Sequenced sample: sorted CD4+, CD8+, or CD8+CD57+ T cells (not recorded which) from PBMCs. The DNA for the CDR3 is TGTGCCAGCAGCTTACAGGGGGGTCCCGGGGAGCTGTTTTTT. Amino acid sequence: CASSLQGGPGELFF.